This T cell receptor (beta chain) came from a study of cytomegalovirus exposure and HLA in healthy donors. General observations from the study: There were a few CMV-associated chains whose specificity for CMV antigens was confirmed in vitro. As was reported, the classifier diagnosed cytomegalovirus status with high specificity and sensitivity.

The donors were part of the roughly 120-subject validation cohort, which stood apart from the approximately 700-subject first cohort. On this clone itself: The antigen is undetermined.

Generated by immunoSEQ multiplex PCR, the TCRdb table keeps only in-frame clones and is missing some. The sample yields 80,000 to 95,000 clones, about 95% seen once. Material for sequencing was PBMCs. The TCR sequence derives from a woman younger than 35 in good health and CMV-seronegative.

The CDR3 nucleotides are TGTGCCAGCAGTGAATGGGGAACTAGCGGGAGTTTCTACGAGCAGTACTTC. It yields the protein CASSEWGTSGSFYEQYF. The rearrangement uses TRBV25-1 and TRBJ2-7; TRBD2 aligns across 11 bases. Germline values: CDR1 MGHDK, CDR2 SYGVNS. J was trimmed by 3 bases and V by 1 base; bases with no gene match: 8. The CDR3 covers 17 residues.